Listed below are T cell receptor beta chains from one sample, sequenced in a study of identical twins. TCRdb recomputed calls from the 5' RACE reads with MiXCR, one row per CDR3 protein. The sample lists about 550,000 distinct CDR3 sequences, 20% to 25% seen once, with 0.4% to 0.6% in the top ten. This sample was shared with a second study, whose subject was yellow fever vaccine responses in identical twins.

Sequenced: CD4+ T cells sorted from blood. The receptors were gathered from a young woman in good health. The CDR3 runs from the conserved cysteine through the conserved F or W. D genes are given only for firm matches. Rows give clone size only sometimes, using once, few, many, or a class for an expanded clone.

J gene | V gene | clone size | D gene | CDR3 DNA | CDR3 protein
TRBJ1-1 | TRBV12-3/TRBV12-4 | - | - | TGTGCCAGCAGCCCAATAGGGGTGAGGGACACTGAAGCTTTCTTT | CASSPIGVRDTEAFF
TRBJ2-1 | TRBV24-1 | - | TRBD1 | TGTGCCACCTCGGGACAGGGAAATGAGCAGTTCTTC | CATSGQGNEQFF
TRBJ2-2 | TRBV12-3/TRBV12-4 | few | - | TGTGCCAGCACTTTGGGTCACCAGAACACCGGGGAGCTGTTTTTT | CASTLGHQNTGELFF
TRBJ2-5 | TRBV2 | few | - | TGTGCCAGCAGCACGGCGGGACAAGGGACCCAGTACTTC | CASSTAGQGTQYF
TRBJ2-3 | TRBV7-2 | few | - | TGTGCCAGCAGCTTAGGTGTCCGCACAGATACGCAGTATTTT | CASSLGVRTDTQYF
TRBJ2-7 | TRBV2 | few | - | TGTGCCAGCGTCGGCACCTCCTACGAGCAGTACTTC | CASVGTSYEQYF
TRBJ2-3 | TRBV20-1 | - | - | TGCAGTGCGCGGGTGGTTAGCACAGATACGCAGTATTTT | CSARVVSTDTQYF
TRBJ2-1 | TRBV9 | few | - | TGTGCCAGCAGCGTATTAGCGGCCTCCTACAATGAGCAGTTCTTC | CASSVLAASYNEQFF
TRBJ1-6 | TRBV5-1 | few | - | TGCGCCAGCAGCTTGGGCGGAACTAATTCACCCCTCCACTTT | CASSLGGTNSPLHF
TRBJ2-1 | TRBV3-1 | few | - | TGTGCCAGCAGCCAAGGAGCGGGCCCCTACAATGAGCAGTTCTTC | CASSQGAGPYNEQFF
TRBJ2-2 | TRBV10-3 | few | - | TGTGCCACCACGCGGGATAACACCGGGGAGCTGTTTTTT | CATTRDNTGELFF
TRBJ2-1 | TRBV7-9 | - | TRBD2 | TGTGCCAGCAGCCCCCTTGGGCTAGCGGGAGGTAATGAGCAGTTCTTC | CASSPLGLAGGNEQFF
TRBJ2-7 | TRBV3-1 | - | - | TGTGCCAGCAGCCCTGGGACTCTCTCGCGGATCGTGTACTTC | CASSPGTLSRIVYF
TRBJ2-1 | TRBV6-1 | few | - | TGTGCCAGCAGACCCGACAGGCTGGGTGGCAATGAGCAGTTCTTC | CASRPDRLGGNEQFF
TRBJ2-5 | TRBV11-2 | - | TRBD2 | TGTGCCAGCAGCTTGCGGGAGGAGGCCCAGTACTTC | CASSLREEAQYF
TRBJ2-3 | TRBV20-1 | - | - | TGCAGTGCCGCCGACAGGAAGGGCACAGATACGCAGTATTTT | CSAADRKGTDTQYF
TRBJ1-1 | TRBV11-2 | few | - | TGTGCCAGCAGCCAACCCGTTTTGGGCGGGATCACTGAAGCTTTCTTT | CASSQPVLGGITEAFF
TRBJ2-1 | TRBV12-3/TRBV12-4 | few | - | TGTGCCAGCAGTTTTTCCGGAAAGGGAGGAAATGAGCAGTTCTTC | CASSFSGKGGNEQFF
TRBJ2-4 | TRBV21-1 | few | - | TGTGCCAGCAGCAAAGCGCTGTCCGGGAGGGTCAAAAACATTCAGTACTTC | CASSKALSGRVKNIQYF
TRBJ2-2 | TRBV7-9 | few | - | TGTGCCAGCAGCAGTTCTTGGGGCGTATCCGGGGAGCTGTTTTTT | CASSSSWGVSGELFF
TRBJ2-7 | TRBV28 | few | - | TGTGCCAGCGGAAACAGGGTGTACCCTCCCGAGCAGTACTTC | CASGNRVYPPEQYF
TRBJ2-3 | TRBV6-5 | once | - | TGTGCCAGCAGTTCGGGACAAAAGGCAGATACGCAGTATTTT | CASSSGQKADTQYF
TRBJ2-5 | TRBV7-9 | few | - | TGTGCCAGCAGCTTAACCCCTGGGGTAACGGAGACCCAGTACTTC | CASSLTPGVTETQYF
TRBJ2-1 | TRBV3-1 | few | - | TGTGCCAGCAGCCAAGATCGCGGTGGACTGCTCTCCTACAATGAGCAGTTCTTC | CASSQDRGGLLSYNEQFF
TRBJ2-1 | TRBV5-1 | - | TRBD2 | TGCGCCAGCAGCAGTGGACTAGCGGGAGGTCTACTAATCTCCTACAATGAGCAGTTCTTC | CASSSGLAGGLLISYNEQFF
TRBJ2-3 | TRBV27 | - | - | TGTGCCAGCCGGACCGGGACAATTTTCTCAGATACGCAGTATTTT | CASRTGTIFSDTQYF
TRBJ2-5 | TRBV20-1 | - | - | TGCAGTGCCACTAGCCAAAGGGTAGAGACCCAGTACTTC | CSATSQRVETQYF
TRBJ2-1 | TRBV19 | few | - | TGTGCCAGTGGTAAGGGAGCACAGATTTCCTACAATGAGCAGTTCTTC | CASGKGAQISYNEQFF
TRBJ1-4 | TRBV5-4 | - | TRBD1 | TGTGCCAGCAGCTTGGGGGACAGGGCCGGGGGTGAAAAACTGTTTTTT | CASSLGDRAGGEKLFF